This T cell receptor beta chain was sequenced during a study of cytomegalovirus exposure and HLA in healthy donors. The donors were members of the validation cohort comprising approximately 110 subjects, separate from the roughly 670-subject first cohort. The method was immunoSEQ multiplex PCR; TCRdb's version includes in-frame clones alone and lacks a portion of them. The sample has over 250,000 clones, approximately 86% seen once. The length of the CDR3 is 15 residues. Germline values: CDR1 MDHEN, CDR2 SYDVKM. V lost 2 bases and J lost 3; bases outside the gene matches: 4. The sequence was collected from a woman aged 25 to 39 in good health and CMV-seropositive. V gene TRBV28 combines with J gene TRBJ2-3; 8 positions match TRBD2. Sequencing used PBMCs. The CDR3 DNA is TGTGCCAGCAGTTTAGCGGGAGGAGGAACAGATACGCAGTATTTT. This encodes CASSLAGGGTDTQYF.